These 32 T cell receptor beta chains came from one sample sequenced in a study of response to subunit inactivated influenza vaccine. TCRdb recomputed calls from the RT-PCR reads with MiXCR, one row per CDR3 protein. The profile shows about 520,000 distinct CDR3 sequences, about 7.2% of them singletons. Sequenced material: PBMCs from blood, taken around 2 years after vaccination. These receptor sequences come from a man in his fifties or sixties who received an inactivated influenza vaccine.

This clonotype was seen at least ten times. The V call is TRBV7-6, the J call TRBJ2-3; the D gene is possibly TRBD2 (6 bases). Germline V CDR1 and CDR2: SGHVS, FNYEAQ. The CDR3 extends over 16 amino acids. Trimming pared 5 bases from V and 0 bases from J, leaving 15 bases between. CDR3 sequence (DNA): TGTGCCAGCAGCGCTTTCCGCGGGATAAGCACAGATACGCAGTATTTT. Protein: CASSAFRGISTDTQYF.

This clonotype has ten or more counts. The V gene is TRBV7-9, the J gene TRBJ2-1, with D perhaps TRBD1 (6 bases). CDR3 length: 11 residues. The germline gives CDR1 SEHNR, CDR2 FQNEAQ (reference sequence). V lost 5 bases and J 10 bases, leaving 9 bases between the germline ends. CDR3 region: CASSQDSEQFF. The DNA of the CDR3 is TGTGCCAGCAGCCAGGACAGCGAGCAGTTCTTC.

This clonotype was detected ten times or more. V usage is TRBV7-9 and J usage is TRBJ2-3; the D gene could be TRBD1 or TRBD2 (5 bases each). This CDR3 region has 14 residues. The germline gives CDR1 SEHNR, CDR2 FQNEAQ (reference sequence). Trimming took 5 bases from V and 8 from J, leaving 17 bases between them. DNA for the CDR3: TGTGCCAGCAGCCGGGTGGGGGTACGGGGTACGCAGTATTTT. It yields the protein CASSRVGVRGTQYF.

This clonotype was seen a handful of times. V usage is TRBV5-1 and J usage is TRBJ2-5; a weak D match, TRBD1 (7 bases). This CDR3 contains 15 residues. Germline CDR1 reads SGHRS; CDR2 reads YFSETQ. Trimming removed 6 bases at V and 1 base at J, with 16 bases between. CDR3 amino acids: CASTRQGGAQETQYF. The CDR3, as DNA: TGCGCCAGCACACGACAGGGAGGCGCCCAAGAGACCCAGTACTTC.

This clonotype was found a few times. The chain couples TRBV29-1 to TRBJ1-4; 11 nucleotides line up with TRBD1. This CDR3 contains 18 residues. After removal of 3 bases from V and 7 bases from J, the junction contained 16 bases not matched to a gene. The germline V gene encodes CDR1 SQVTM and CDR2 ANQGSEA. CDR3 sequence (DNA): TGCAGCGTTGACATCGTCGGGACAGGGGGTTCCCGGCGTGAAAAACTGTTTTTT. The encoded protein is CSVDIVGTGGSRREKLFF.

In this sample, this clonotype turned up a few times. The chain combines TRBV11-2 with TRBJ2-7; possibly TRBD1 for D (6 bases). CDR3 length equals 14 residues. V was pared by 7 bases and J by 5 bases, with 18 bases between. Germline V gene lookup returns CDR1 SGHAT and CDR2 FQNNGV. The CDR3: CASTPGHSSHEQYF. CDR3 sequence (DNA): TGTGCCAGCACCCCGGGACATTCGAGCCACGAGCAGTACTTC.

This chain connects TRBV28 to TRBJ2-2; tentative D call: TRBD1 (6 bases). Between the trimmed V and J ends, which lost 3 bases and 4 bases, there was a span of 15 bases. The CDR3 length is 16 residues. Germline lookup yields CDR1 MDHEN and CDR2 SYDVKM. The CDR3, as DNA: TGTGCCAGCAGTTTTGATACAGGGTTCTCCACCGGGGAGCTGTTTTTT. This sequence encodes CASSFDTGFSTGELFF.

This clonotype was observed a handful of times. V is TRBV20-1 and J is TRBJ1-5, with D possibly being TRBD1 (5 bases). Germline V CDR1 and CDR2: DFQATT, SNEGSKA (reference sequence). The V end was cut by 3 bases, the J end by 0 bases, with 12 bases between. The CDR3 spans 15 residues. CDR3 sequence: CSARAGSYSNQPQHF. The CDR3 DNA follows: TGCAGTGCTAGGGCAGGGAGCTATAGCAATCAGCCCCAGCATTTT.

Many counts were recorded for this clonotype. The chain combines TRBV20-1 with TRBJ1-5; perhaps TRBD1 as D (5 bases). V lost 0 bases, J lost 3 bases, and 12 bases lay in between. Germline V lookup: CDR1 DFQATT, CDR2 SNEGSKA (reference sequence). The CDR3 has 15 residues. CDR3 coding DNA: TGCAGTGCTAGAGAGACCGGAGGGGCCAATCAGCCCCAGCATTTT. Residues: CSARETGGANQPQHF.

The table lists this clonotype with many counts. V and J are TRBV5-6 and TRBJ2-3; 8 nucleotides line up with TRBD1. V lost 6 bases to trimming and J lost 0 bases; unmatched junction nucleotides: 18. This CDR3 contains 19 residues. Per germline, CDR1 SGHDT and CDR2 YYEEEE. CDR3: CASTFGPAHRGKSTDTQYF. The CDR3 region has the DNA TGTGCCAGCACCTTTGGGCCCGCACACAGGGGGAAAAGCACAGATACGCAGTATTTT.

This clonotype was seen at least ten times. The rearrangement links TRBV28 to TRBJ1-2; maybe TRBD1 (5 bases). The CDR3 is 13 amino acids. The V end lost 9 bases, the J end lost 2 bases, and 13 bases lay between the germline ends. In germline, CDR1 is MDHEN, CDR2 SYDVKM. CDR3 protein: CASRDPANYGYTF. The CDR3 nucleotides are TGTGCCAGTCGGGACCCGGCGAACTATGGCTACACCTTC.

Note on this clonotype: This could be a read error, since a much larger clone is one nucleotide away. This CDR3 is CASSLKTWTGQETRYF. The CDR3 coding sequence is TGTGCCAGCAGTCTAAAAACCTGGACAGGGCAAGAGACCCGGTACTTC. The V and J genes are TRBV12-3 or TRBV12-4 and TRBJ2-5, with 8 bases that match TRBD1. CDR3 length equals 16 residues.

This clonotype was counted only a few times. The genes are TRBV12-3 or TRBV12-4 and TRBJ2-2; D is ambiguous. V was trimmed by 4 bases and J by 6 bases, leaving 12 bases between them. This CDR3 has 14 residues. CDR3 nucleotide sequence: TGTGCCAGCAGTTGGCTCTCTCAGTCCGGGGAGCTGTTTTTT. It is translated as CASSWLSQSGELFF.

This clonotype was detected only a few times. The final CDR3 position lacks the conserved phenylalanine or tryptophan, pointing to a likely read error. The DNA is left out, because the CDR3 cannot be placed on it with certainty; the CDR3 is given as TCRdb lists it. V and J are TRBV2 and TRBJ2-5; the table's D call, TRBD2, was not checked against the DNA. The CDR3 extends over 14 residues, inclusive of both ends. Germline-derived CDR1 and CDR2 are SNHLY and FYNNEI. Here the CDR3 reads CASSDSGLKKRPSV.

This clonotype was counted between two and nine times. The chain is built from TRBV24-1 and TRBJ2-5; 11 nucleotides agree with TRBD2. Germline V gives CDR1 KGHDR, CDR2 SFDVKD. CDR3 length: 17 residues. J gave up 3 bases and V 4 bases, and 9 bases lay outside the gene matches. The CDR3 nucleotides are TGTGCCACCAGTGACCTAAAAGGACTAGCGGGTAAAGAGACCCAGTACTTC. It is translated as CATSDLKGLAGKETQYF.

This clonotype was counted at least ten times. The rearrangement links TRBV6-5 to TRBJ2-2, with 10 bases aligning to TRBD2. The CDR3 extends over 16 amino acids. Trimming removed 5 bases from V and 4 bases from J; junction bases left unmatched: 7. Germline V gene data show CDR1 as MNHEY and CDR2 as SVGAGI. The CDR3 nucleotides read TGTGCCAGCAGTCCGCTAGCGGGAGTTGGCACCGGGGAGCTGTTTTTT. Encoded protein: CASSPLAGVGTGELFF.

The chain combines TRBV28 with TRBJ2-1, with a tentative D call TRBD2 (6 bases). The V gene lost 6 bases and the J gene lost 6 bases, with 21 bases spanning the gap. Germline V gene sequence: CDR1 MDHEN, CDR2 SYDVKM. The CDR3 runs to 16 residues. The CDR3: CASSPTSGGLGNEQFF. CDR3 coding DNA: TGTGCCAGCAGCCCAACCAGCGGAGGGTTGGGCAATGAGCAGTTCTTC.

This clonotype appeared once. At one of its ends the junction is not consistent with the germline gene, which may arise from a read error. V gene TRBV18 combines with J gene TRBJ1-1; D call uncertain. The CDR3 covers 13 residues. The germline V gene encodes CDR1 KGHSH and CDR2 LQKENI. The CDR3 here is CASSPPSNTETFF. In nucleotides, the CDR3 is TGTGCCAGCTCACCCCCCTCAAACACTGAAACTTTCTTT.

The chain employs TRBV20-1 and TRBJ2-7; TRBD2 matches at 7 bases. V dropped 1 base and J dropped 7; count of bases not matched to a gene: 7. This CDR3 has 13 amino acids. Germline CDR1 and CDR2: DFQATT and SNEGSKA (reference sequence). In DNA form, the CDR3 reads TGCAGTGCTAGAGCGGGACTAATTAAGGAGCAGTACTTC. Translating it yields CSARAGLIKEQYF.

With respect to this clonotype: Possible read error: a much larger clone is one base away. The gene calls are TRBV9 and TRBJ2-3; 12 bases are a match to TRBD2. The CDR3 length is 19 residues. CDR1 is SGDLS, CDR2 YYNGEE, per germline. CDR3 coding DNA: TGTGCCGGCAGCGACCAGGCTAGCGGGGGGGCCAGATACACAGATACGCAGTATTTT. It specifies CAGSDQASGGARYTDTQYF.

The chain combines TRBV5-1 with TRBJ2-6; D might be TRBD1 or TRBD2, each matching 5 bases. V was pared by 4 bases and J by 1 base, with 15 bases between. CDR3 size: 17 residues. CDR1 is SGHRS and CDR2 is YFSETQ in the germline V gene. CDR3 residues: CASSIGTEPSGANVLTF. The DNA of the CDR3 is TGCGCCAGCAGCATCGGGACGGAACCTTCTGGGGCCAACGTCCTGACTTTC.

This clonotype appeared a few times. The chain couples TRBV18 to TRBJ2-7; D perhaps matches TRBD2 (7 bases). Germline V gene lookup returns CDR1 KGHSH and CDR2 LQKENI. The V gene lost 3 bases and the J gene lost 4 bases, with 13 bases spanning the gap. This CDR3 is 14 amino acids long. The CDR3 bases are TGTGCCAGCTCACCGGGAGGGGGAAGATACGAGCAGTACTTC. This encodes CASSPGGGRYEQYF.

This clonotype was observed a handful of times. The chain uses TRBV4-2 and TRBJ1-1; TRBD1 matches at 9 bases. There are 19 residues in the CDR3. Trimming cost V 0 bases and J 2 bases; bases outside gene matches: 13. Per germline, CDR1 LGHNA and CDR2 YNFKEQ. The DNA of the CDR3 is TGTGCCAGCAGCCAAGAAGTAGGGGGACAGGGAAGGAGAAACACTGAAGCTTTCTTT. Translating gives CASSQEVGGQGRRNTEAFF.

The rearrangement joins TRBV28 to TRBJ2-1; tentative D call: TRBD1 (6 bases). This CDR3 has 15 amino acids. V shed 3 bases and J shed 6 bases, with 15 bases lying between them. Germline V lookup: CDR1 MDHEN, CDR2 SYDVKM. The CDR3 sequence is CASSFVAGVGNEQFF. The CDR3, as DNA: TGTGCCAGCAGTTTTGTGGCAGGGGTAGGCAATGAGCAGTTCTTC.

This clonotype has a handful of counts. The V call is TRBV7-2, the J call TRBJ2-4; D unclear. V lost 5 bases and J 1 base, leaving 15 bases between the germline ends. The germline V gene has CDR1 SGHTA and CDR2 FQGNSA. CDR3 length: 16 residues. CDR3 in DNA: TGTGCCAGCAGCCCCGGGCCGGTTGGGGCCAAAAACATTCAGTACTTC. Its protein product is CASSPGPVGAKNIQYF.

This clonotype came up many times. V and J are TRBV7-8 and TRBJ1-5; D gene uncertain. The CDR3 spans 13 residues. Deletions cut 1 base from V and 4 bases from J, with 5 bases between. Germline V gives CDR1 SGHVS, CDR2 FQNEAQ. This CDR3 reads CASSLGENQPQHF. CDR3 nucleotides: TGTGCCAGCAGCTTAGGGGAGAATCAGCCCCAGCATTTT.

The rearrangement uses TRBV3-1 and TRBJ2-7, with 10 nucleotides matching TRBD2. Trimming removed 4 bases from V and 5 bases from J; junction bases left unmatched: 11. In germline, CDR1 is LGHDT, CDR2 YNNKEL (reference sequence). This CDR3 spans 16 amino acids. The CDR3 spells CASSPNPSGRAHEQYF. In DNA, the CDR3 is TGTGCCAGCAGCCCCAACCCCAGCGGGAGGGCCCACGAGCAGTACTTC.

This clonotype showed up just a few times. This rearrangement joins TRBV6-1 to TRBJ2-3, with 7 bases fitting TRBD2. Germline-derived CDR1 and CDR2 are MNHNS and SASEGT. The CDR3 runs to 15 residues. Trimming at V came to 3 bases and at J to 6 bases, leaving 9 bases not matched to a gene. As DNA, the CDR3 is TGTGCCAGCAGTGAGGTGGGAGGGTTTACCGATACGCAGTATTTT. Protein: CASSEVGGFTDTQYF.

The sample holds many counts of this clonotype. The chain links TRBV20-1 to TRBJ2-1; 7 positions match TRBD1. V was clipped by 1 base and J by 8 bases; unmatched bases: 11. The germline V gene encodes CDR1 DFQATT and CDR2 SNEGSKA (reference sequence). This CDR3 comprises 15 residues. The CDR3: CSARVSTGYPDEQFF. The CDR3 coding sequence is TGCAGTGCTAGAGTATCGACAGGGTACCCCGATGAGCAGTTCTTC.

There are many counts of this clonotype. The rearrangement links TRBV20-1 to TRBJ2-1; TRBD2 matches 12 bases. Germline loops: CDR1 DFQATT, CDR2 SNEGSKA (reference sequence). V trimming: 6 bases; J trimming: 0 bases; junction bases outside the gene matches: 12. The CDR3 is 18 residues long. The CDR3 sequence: CSADSLGLAGSSYNEQFF. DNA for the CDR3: TGCAGTGCCGACTCGCTAGGACTAGCGGGGAGCTCCTACAATGAGCAGTTCTTC.

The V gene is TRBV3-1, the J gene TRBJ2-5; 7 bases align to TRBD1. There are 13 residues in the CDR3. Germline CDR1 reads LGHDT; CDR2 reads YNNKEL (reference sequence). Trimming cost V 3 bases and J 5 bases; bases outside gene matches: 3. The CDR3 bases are TGTGCCAGCAGCCAGACAGGGACCGAGACCCAGTACTTC. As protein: CASSQTGTETQYF.

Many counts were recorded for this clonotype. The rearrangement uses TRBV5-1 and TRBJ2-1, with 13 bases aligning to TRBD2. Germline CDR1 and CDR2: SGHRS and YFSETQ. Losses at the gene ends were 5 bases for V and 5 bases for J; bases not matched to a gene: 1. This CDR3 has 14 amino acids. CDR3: CASRTSGGNNEQFF. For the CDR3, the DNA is TGCGCCAGCAGGACTAGCGGGGGGAACAATGAGCAGTTCTTC.